Sequencing of this T cell receptor (beta chain) was carried out in a study of cytomegalovirus exposure and HLA in healthy donors. Both 60 Vbeta primers and 13 Jbeta primers went into the PCR. The method was immunoSEQ multiplex PCR; TCRdb's version includes in-frame clones alone and lacks a portion of them. The table has roughly 140,000 clones, about 80% seen once. Note on this clone: The antigen is not known.

Whole-study results and caveats: Analysis was performed later, and it showed HLA-associated TCR beta chains to be more clonally expanded than equally common others.

With 3 bases removed from V and 6 bases from J, the gap between germline ends came to 17 bases. Germline V gene lookup returns CDR1 MNHEY and CDR2 SVGAGI. There are 15 residues in the CDR3. J is TRBJ1-2 and V is TRBV6-5, with D perhaps matching TRBD1 (5 bases). The sequenced sample consisted of PBMCs. The TCR comes from a young man in good health and CMV-seronegative. The CDR3 reads CASSYKTYRGDGYTF. CDR3 DNA: TGTGCCAGCAGTTATAAAACCTACCGGGGGGATGGCTACACCTTC.